This T cell receptor (beta chain) emerged from a study of glioma-infiltrating T cells after dendritic cell vaccination. Assay used: immunoSEQ multiplex PCR; TCRdb lists only in-frame clones, some missing. This sample has about 73,000 clones, with approximately 80% found just once. Before vaccination, two weeks after the third vaccination, and at progression, PBMC were collected. Germline assignment: CDR1 SGHRS and CDR2 YFSETQ. The CDR3 has 13 residues. Trimming removed 0 bases from V and 8 bases from J, with 9 bases in between. The sample was blood, taken before dendritic cell vaccination. This chain uses TRBV5-1 with TRBJ2-4, with D possibly TRBD2 on 5 matching bases. The sequence was collected from a human donor with glioblastoma. The CDR3 sequence is CASSLEEGYIQYF. Here the CDR3 DNA reads TGCGCCAGCAGCTTGGAAGAGGGCTACATTCAGTACTTC.